The present T cell receptor (beta chain) was sequenced within a study of T cells in Graves' hyperthyroidism and ophthalmopathy. Overall study results and limits: Blood samples included most of the expanded thyroid clonotypes exceeding 0.001.

This clonotype was counted ten times or more. Its specificity is not known. Patients were excluded for uncontrolled infection, other autoimmune disease, pregnancy or lactation. With 6 bases removed from V and 1 base from J, the gap between germline ends came to 13 bases. CDR1 and CDR2 from the germline V gene are MDHEN and SYDVKM. The CDR3 loop spans 14 amino acids. The investigators amplified TCR beta CDR3 regions from RNA transcripts. HTBI primers drove first-round RT-PCR of the TCR CDR3. MiXCR, run by TCRdb on the multiplex PCR reads, gives a single entry per CDR3 protein. The sample holds about 350,000 distinct CDR3 sequences, around 14% seen once.

Source material: blood. The V gene is TRBV28, the J gene TRBJ2-7, with D possibly being TRBD1 (6 bases). The receptor comes from a woman aged 25 to 39 with Graves' hyperthyroidism. The CDR3 bases are TGTGCCAGCAGGGAACAGGGCAGTTCCTACGAGCAGTACTTC. It yields the protein CASREQGSSYEQYF.